This T cell receptor beta chain is from a study of cytomegalovirus exposure and HLA in healthy donors. Broader study findings: Later analysis identified a missense DCLRE1C variant that was linked to TCR beta V- and J-gene trimming.

About this clone: Its cognate antigen is unknown.

The CDR3 spans 16 residues. From germline, CDR1 is LNHDA and CDR2 SQIVND (reference sequence). Trimming stripped 2 bases from V and 6 bases from J, with 19 bases between. Amplification used 60 Vbeta primers and 13 Jbeta primers. The data were produced by immunoSEQ multiplex PCR, yet TCRdb's version contains in-frame clones alone and is incomplete. The table records approximately 120,000 clones, around 82% of them present only once. The sequenced sample was PBMCs. The V gene is TRBV19, the J gene TRBJ1-2; D may be TRBD1 (6 bases). The receptor comes from a man aged 50 to 59 in good health and CMV-seronegative. The CDR3 spells CASSISHGTLVDGYTF. DNA of the CDR3: TGTGCCAGTAGTATATCCCATGGGACACTGGTCGATGGCTACACCTTC.